A single sample is the source of the 24 T cell receptor beta chains below, sequenced in a study of CD8 T cells in Susac syndrome. RNA in amounts of about 0.5 to 1 ug was reverse transcribed with random hexamers. TCRdb re-called the immunoSEQ multiplex PCR reads with MiXCR, one entry per CDR3 protein. The table shows around 110,000 distinct CDR3 sequences, with 96% occurring only once. Sequenced sample: CD4+ T cells from PBMCs. These TCRs come from a human donor with Susac syndrome.

The chain has TRBV12-3 or TRBV12-4 and TRBJ2-7; TRBD2 aligns across 11 bases. Trimming removed 8 bases from V and 6 bases from J; junction bases left unmatched: 9. This CDR3 contains 14 residues. CDR3 DNA: TGTGCCAGCCGGTTAGCGGGAGGGCCCTCCGAGCAGTACTTC. This encodes CASRLAGGPSEQYF.

This chain uses TRBV6-5 with TRBJ1-1; D is unresolved. The germline V and J ends were trimmed by 6 bases and 1 base, with 15 bases remaining between them. Per germline, CDR1 MNHEY and CDR2 SVGAGI. The CDR3 is 15 residues long. CDR3: CASSESFGRNTEAFF. CDR3 DNA sequence: TGTGCCAGCAGCGAGTCGTTCGGGAGGAACACTGAAGCTTTCTTT.

The J gene is TRBJ2-5, the V gene TRBV29-1; TRBD1 or TRBD2 may be the D gene (5 bases each). V lost 8 bases and J lost 4, with 23 bases in between. The CDR3 runs to 15 residues. The germline V gene encodes CDR1 SQVTM and CDR2 ANQGSEA. The CDR3 nucleotides are TGCAGCACGGAACGGGACGGGACCTGGGGAGAGACCCAGTACTTC. Protein: CSTERDGTWGETQYF.

The gene calls are TRBV27 and TRBJ1-5; D is uncertain. Germline V gene data show CDR1 as MNHEY and CDR2 as SMNVEV (reference sequence). V shed 5 bases and J shed 7 bases, with 12 bases lying between them. This CDR3 spans 13 amino acids. The CDR3 sequence: CASSPTTIQPQHF. The CDR3 bases are TGTGCCAGCAGTCCAACCACGATACAGCCCCAGCATTTT.

The chain combines TRBV5-6 with TRBJ2-2, with TRBD2 matching 7 bases. Germline V gives CDR1 SGHDT, CDR2 YYEEEE. The trim removed 4 bases at V and 3 bases at J, leaving 6 bases unmatched. The CDR3 runs 15 residues. This chain's CDR3 is CASSQGLEDTGELFF. DNA of the CDR3: TGTGCCAGCAGCCAAGGACTAGAAGACACCGGGGAGCTGTTTTTT.

The chain links TRBV29-1 to TRBJ2-1, with D tentatively TRBD2 (6 bases). Germline V lookup: CDR1 SQVTM, CDR2 ANQGSEA. The CDR3 covers 13 residues. V dropped 8 bases and J dropped 4 bases, with 15 bases sitting between them. The DNA of the CDR3 is TGCAGCTCCTCCGGGACTCCATACAATGAGCAGTTCTTC. Translating it yields CSSSGTPYNEQFF.

Only one count was recorded for this clonotype. This chain links TRBV12-3 or TRBV12-4 with TRBJ2-5, with D maybe TRBD2 (5 bases). This CDR3 is 15 amino acids long. Trimming took off 5 bases at V and 2 bases at J, with 15 bases between the two ends. The CDR3 region is CASSLDGGQQETQYF. DNA of the CDR3: TGTGCCAGCAGTCTCGACGGAGGCCAGCAAGAGACCCAGTACTTC.

The rearrangement links TRBV30 to TRBJ2-1; the D gene is possibly TRBD2 (5 bases). This CDR3 spans 14 amino acids. Germline CDR1 GTSNPN, CDR2 SVGIG (reference sequence). V dropped 4 bases and J dropped 0 bases, with 10 bases sitting between them. The CDR3 reads CAWTDDYSYNEQFF. DNA of the CDR3: TGTGCCTGGACAGACGACTACTCCTACAATGAGCAGTTCTTC.

CDR3 region: CASSRTDYEQYF. CDR3 coding DNA: TGTGCCAGCAGCCGGACAGACTACGAGCAGTACTTC. This chain connects TRBV3-1 to TRBJ2-7; tentative D call: TRBD1 (6 bases). Trimming stripped 4 bases from V and 3 bases from J, with 7 bases between. The germline CDR1 and CDR2 sequences are LGHDT and YNNKEL (reference sequence). This CDR3 spans 12 amino acids.

The chain recombines TRBV30 with TRBJ2-2; a weak D match, TRBD2 (6 bases). V was pared by 0 bases and J by 1 base, with 12 bases between. Germline lookup yields CDR1 GTSNPN and CDR2 SVGIG (reference sequence). CDR3 size: 16 residues. In nucleotides, the CDR3 is TGTGCCTGGAGTGTATGGGGGGATTGGAACACCGGGGAGCTGTTTTTT. This encodes CAWSVWGDWNTGELFF.

This sequence joins TRBV7-2 and TRBJ2-5; unclear D gene. V was pared by 1 base and J by 2 bases, with 14 bases between. The V gene's germline CDR1 is SGHTA and CDR2 FQGNSA. The CDR3 sequence is 16 residues long. The CDR3, as DNA: TGTGCCAGCAGCTTAGGAGACTCCCCAAGGCAAGAGACCCAGTACTTC. Translating it yields CASSLGDSPRQETQYF.

The CDR3 is CASSSIQGADTQYF. Written as DNA, the CDR3 is TGCGCCAGCAGCTCGATACAGGGGGCAGATACGCAGTATTTT. V and J are TRBV5-1 and TRBJ2-3; 8 bases match TRBD1. CDR1 and CDR2 from the germline V gene are SGHRS and YFSETQ. CDR3 length: 14 residues. V shed 3 bases, J shed 4 bases, and the junction held 4 bases outside the gene matches.

The chain links TRBV7-2 to TRBJ2-1, with D possibly matching TRBD2 (6 bases). Trimming removed 1 base at V and 4 bases at J, with 11 bases between. The germline V gene has CDR1 SGHTA and CDR2 FQGNSA. The CDR3 extends over 15 amino acids. CDR3 sequence: CASSLGGAQYNEQFF. The CDR3 DNA is TGTGCCAGCAGCTTAGGCGGGGCCCAGTACAATGAGCAGTTCTTC. Looking up the rest from reference TRBV7-2 and TRBJ2-1 gives the full variable domain: GAGVSQSPSNKVTEKGKDVELRCDPISGHTALYWYRQSLGQGLEFLIYFQGNSAPDKSGLPSDRFSAERTGGSVSTLTIQRTQQEDSAVYLCASSLGGAQYNEQFFGPGTRLTVL.

V usage is TRBV24-1 and J usage is TRBJ2-7, with D maybe TRBD2 (6 bases). This CDR3 has 13 amino acids. Trimming removed 6 bases at V and 3 bases at J, with 11 bases between. Germline lookup yields CDR1 KGHDR and CDR2 SFDVKD. In DNA, the CDR3 is TGTGCCACCAGTCAAGCGGGCGGCTACGAGCAGTACTTC. Its translation is CATSQAGGYEQYF.

The V call is TRBV5-1, the J call TRBJ2-3; TRBD1 matches 9 bases. V lost 2 bases and J lost 1; bases outside the gene matches: 17. There are 20 residues in the CDR3. Germline V gene sequence: CDR1 SGHRS, CDR2 YFSETQ. The CDR3 protein is CASSFGEPGQGVGRTDTQYF. The CDR3 DNA is TGCGCCAGCAGCTTCGGGGAACCGGGACAGGGAGTAGGGCGCACAGATACGCAGTATTTT.

The chain uses TRBV4-1 and TRBJ1-5; possible D gene TRBD1, 5 bases. V was clipped by 0 bases and J by 8 bases, with 11 bases between them. The CDR3 consists of 14 residues. Germline V gene lookup returns CDR1 MGHRA and CDR2 YSYEKL. The CDR3 loop reads CASSQDQGKKPQHF. DNA for the CDR3: TGCGCCAGCAGCCAAGATCAGGGTAAGAAGCCCCAGCATTTT.

The rearrangement links TRBV14 to TRBJ2-3; D ambiguous. The CDR3 length is 15 residues. Deletions cut 3 bases from V and 2 bases from J, with 12 bases between. The germline gives CDR1 SGHDN, CDR2 FVKESK. CDR3 nucleotide sequence: TGTGCCAGCAGCCACCCGCCAGGAACCACAGATACGCAGTATTTT. Residues: CASSHPPGTTDTQYF.

The chain uses TRBV7-2 and TRBJ2-5; 8 bases map to TRBD1. CDR3 size: 13 residues. Germline CDR1 SGHTA, CDR2 FQGNSA. Trimming cost V 4 bases and J 5 bases; bases outside gene matches: 3. The CDR3 spells CASSWDRSETQYF. CDR3 in DNA: TGTGCCAGCAGCTGGGACAGGTCGGAGACCCAGTACTTC.

This chain links TRBV4-1 with TRBJ1-1; D is ambiguous. The CDR3 sequence is 14 residues long. V lost 3 bases and J 2 bases, leaving 10 bases between the germline ends. CDR1 MGHRA and CDR2 YSYEKL come from the germline V gene. The CDR3 reads CASSQGVTNTEAFF. CDR3 in DNA: TGCGCCAGCAGCCAGGGAGTAACTAACACTGAAGCTTTCTTT.

The chain employs TRBV9 and TRBJ2-7; D ambiguous. The CDR3 consists of 13 residues. The V end lost 0 bases, the J end lost 4 bases, and 8 bases lay between the germline ends. Per germline, CDR1 SGDLS and CDR2 YYNGEE. The CDR3 DNA reads as TGTGCCAGCAGCGTAGGTGCGGAGTACGAGCAGTACTTC. This encodes CASSVGAEYEQYF. The full variable domain, with the rest looked up from reference TRBV9 and TRBJ2-7, is DSGVTQTPKHLITATGQRVTLRCSPRSGDLSVYWYQQSLDQGLQFLIQYYNGEERAKGNILERFSAQQFPDLHSELNLSSLELGDSALYFCASSVGAEYEQYFGPGTRLTVT.

The chain links TRBV24-1 to TRBJ2-1, with 10 bases fitting TRBD2. V was clipped by 2 bases and J by 7 bases; unmatched bases: 7. There are 16 residues in the CDR3. Germline-derived CDR1 and CDR2 are KGHDR and SFDVKD. The DNA of the CDR3 is TGTGCCACCAGTGATTCCCTAGCGGGAGCGAAGAATGAGCAGTTCTTC. This gives the protein CATSDSLAGAKNEQFF.

In its sample, this clonotype was seen once. V and J are TRBV5-1 and TRBJ2-5, with TRBD2 identical over 9 bases. V lost 4 bases to trimming and J lost 5 bases; unmatched junction nucleotides: 9. Germline assignment: CDR1 SGHRS and CDR2 YFSETQ. The CDR3 length is 15 residues. The CDR3 bases are TGCGCCAGCAGCCTAAGAGCGGGAGGCTCGGAGACCCAGTACTTC. As protein: CASSLRAGGSETQYF.

A few counts support this clonotype. CDR3 protein: CASSLGAGGGQPQHF. The CDR3 DNA reads as TGTGCCAGCAGCTTAGGGGCTGGGGGTGGTCAGCCCCAGCATTTT. This chain links TRBV7-8 with TRBJ1-5; weak D call: TRBD1 (5 bases). CDR3 length: 15 amino acids. V lost 1 base to trimming and J lost 6 bases, with 13 bases between them. Germline V gene lookup returns CDR1 SGHVS and CDR2 FQNEAQ.

A single count supports this clonotype. V and J are TRBV9 and TRBJ1-1, with a weak D call TRBD1 (6 bases). Germline assignment: CDR1 SGDLS and CDR2 YYNGEE. V was clipped by 4 bases and J by 8 bases, with 21 bases between them. The CDR3 sequence is 15 residues long. CDR3 amino acids: CASSSRTALSSEAFF. The DNA of the CDR3 is TGTGCCAGCAGCTCCCGGACAGCGCTCAGCTCCGAAGCTTTCTTT.